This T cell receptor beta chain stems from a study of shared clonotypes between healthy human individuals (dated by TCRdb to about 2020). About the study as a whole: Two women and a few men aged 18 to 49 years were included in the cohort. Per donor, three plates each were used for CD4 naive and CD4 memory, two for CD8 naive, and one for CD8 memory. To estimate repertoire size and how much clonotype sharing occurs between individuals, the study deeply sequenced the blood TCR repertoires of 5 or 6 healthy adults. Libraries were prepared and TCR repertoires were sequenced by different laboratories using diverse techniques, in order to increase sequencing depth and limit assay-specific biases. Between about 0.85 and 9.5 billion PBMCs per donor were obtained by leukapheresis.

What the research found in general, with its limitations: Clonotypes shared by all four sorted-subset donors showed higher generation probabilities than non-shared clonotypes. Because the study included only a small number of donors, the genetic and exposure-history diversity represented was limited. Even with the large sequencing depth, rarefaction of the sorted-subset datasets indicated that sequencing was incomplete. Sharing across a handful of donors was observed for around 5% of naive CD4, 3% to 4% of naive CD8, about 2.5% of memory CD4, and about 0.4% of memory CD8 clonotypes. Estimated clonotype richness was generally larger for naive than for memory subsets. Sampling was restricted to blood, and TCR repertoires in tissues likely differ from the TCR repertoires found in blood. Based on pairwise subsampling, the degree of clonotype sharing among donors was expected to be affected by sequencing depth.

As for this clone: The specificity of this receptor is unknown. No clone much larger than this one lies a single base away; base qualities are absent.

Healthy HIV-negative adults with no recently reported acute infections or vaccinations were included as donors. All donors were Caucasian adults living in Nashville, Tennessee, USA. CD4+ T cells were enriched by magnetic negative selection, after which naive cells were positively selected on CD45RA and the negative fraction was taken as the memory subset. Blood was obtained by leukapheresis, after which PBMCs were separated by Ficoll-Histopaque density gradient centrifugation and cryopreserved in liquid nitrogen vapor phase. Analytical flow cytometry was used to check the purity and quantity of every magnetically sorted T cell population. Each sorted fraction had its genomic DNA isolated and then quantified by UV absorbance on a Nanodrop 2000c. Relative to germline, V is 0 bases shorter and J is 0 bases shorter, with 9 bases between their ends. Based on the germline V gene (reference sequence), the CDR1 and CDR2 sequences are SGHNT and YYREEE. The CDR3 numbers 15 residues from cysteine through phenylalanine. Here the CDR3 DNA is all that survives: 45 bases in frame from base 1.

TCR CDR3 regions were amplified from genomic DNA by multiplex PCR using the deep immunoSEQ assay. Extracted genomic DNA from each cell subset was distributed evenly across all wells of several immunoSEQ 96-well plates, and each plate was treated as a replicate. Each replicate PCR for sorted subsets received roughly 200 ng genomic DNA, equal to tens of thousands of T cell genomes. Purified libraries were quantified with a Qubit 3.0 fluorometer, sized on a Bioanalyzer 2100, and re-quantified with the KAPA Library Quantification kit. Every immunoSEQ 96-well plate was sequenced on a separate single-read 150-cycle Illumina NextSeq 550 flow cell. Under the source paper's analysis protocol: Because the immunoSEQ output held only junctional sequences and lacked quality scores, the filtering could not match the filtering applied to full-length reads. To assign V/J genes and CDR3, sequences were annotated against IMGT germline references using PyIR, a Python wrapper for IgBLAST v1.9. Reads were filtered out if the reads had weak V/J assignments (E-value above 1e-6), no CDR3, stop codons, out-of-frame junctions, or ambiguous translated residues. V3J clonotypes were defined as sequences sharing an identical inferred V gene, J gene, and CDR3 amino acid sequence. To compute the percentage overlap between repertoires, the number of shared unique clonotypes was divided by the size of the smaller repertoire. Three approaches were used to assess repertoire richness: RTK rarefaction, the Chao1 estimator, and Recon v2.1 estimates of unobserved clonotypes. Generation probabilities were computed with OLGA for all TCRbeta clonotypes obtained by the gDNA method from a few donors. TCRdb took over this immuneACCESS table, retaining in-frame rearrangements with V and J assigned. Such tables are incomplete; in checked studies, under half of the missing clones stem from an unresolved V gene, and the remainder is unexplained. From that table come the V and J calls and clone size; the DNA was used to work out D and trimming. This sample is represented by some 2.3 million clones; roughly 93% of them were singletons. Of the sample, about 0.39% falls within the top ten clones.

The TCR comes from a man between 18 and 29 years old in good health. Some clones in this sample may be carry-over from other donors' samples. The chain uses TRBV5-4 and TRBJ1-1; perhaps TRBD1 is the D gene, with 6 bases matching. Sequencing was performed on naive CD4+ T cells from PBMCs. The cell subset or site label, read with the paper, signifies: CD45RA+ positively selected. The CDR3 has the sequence CASSLAGALNTEAFF. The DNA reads TGTGCCAGCAGCTTGGCGGGGGCCTTGAACACTGAAGCTTTCTTT. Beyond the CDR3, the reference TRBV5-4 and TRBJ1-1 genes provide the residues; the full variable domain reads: ETGVTQSPTHLIKTRGQQVTLRCSSQSGHNTVSWYQQALGQGPQFIFQYYREEENGRGNFPPRFSGLQFPNYSSELNVNALELDDSALYLCASSLAGALNTEAFFGQGTRLTVV.